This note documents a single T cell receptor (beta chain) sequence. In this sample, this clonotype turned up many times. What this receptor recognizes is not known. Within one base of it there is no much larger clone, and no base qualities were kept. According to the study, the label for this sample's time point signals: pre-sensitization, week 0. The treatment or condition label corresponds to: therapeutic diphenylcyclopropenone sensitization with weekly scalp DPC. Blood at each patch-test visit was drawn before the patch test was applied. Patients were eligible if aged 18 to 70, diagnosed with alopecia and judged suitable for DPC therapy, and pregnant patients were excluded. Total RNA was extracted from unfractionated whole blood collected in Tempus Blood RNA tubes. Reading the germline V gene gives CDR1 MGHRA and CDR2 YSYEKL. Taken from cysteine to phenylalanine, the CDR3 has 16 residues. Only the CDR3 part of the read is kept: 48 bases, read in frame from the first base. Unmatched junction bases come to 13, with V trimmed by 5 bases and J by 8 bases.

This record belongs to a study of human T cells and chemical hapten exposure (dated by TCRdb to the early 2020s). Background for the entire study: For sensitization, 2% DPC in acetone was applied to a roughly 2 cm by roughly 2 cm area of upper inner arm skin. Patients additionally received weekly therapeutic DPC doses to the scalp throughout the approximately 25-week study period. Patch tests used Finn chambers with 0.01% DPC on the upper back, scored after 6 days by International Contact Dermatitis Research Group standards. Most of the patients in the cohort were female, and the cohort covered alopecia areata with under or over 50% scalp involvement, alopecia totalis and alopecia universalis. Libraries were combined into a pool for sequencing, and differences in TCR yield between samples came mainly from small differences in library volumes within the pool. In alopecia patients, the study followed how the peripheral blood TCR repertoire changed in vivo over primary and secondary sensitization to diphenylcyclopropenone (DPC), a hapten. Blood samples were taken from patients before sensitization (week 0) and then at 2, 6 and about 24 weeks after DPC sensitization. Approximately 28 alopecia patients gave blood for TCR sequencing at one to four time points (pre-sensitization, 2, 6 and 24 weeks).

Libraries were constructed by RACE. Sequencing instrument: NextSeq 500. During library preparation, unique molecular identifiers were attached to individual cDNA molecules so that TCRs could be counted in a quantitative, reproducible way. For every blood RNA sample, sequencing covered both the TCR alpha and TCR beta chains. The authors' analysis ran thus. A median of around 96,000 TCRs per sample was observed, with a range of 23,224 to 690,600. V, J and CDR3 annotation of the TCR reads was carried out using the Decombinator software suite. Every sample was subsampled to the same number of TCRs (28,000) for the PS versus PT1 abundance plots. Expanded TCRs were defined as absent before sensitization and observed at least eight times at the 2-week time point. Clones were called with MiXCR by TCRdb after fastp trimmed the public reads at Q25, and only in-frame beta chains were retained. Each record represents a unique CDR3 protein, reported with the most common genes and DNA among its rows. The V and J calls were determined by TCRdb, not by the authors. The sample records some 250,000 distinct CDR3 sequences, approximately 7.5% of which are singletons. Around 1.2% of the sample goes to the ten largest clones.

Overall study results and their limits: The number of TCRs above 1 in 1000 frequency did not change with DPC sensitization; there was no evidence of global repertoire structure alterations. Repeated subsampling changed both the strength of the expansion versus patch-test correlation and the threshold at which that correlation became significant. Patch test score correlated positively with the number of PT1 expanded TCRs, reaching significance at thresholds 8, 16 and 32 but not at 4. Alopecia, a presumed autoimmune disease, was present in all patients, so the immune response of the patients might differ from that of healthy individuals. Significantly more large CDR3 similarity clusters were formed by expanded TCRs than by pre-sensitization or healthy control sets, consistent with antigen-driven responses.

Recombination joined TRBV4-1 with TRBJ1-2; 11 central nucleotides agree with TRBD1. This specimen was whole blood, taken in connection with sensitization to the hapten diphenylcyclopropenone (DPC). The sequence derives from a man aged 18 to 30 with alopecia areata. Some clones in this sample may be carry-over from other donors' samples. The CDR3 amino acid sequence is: CASSYRTGGDLEGYTF. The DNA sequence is TGCGCCAGCAGCTATCGGACAGGGGGCGATTTGGAGGGCTACACCTTC.